The 30 T cell receptor beta chains below were found in one sample sequenced in a study of blood T cell repertoires in COVID-19. Sequencing was performed with immunoSEQ multiplex PCR; in TCRdb, only in-frame clones are kept and a portion is missing. The table includes approximately 210,000 clones, 80% to 90% detected once. Material for sequencing was peripheral blood. Receptors originate from a human donor in a cohort sampled during active COVID-19.

The chain uses TRBV3-1 (or the pseudogene TRBV3-2) and TRBJ2-2; 7 positions match TRBD2. V gave up 2 bases and J gave up 3 bases; unmatched junction bases: 6. The CDR3 contains 16 residues. Germline CDR1 reads LGHDT; CDR2 reads YNNKEL (reference sequence). The DNA for the CDR3 is TGTGCCAGCAGCCAACCGGGACTACCCTACACCGGGGAGCTGTTTTTT. Its translation is CASSQPGLPYTGELFF.

The rearrangement uses TRBV4-1 and TRBJ2-7, with 8 bases aligning to TRBD1. CDR1 is MGHRA, CDR2 YSYEKL, per germline. The V segment lost 0 bases and the J segment 1 base; nucleotides outside the gene matches: 8. This CDR3 is built from 17 residues. The CDR3 DNA reads TGCGCCAGCAGCCAAGACCGAGCAGGGGGCTTATCCTACGAGCAGTACTTC. This sequence encodes CASSQDRAGGLSYEQYF.

This rearrangement joins TRBV27 to TRBJ2-7, with 12 nucleotides matching TRBD2. The CDR3 sequence is 16 residues long. V dropped 5 bases and J dropped 2; count of bases not matched to a gene: 7. Looked up from germline, CDR1 is MNHEY and CDR2 is SMNVEV (reference sequence). The CDR3 sequence: CASSANGLAGTYEQYF. The CDR3 bases are TGTGCCAGCAGTGCCAACGGACTAGCGGGAACCTACGAGCAGTACTTC.

CDR3 nucleotide sequence: TGTGCCAGCGGCCGGACAGGGTTCGAGCAGTTCTTC. This encodes CASGRTGFEQFF. V gene TRBV6-5 combines with J gene TRBJ2-1, with 8 bases fitting TRBD1. J gave up 10 bases and V 8 bases, and 7 bases lay outside the gene matches. The CDR3 has 12 amino acids. The germline V gene encodes CDR1 MNHEY and CDR2 SVGAGI.

This chain connects TRBV3-1 (or the pseudogene TRBV3-2) to TRBJ2-1; 9 nucleotides agree with TRBD1. Per the germline V gene, CDR1 is LGHDT and CDR2 is YNNKEL (reference sequence). This CDR3 comprises 16 residues. V was pared by 2 bases and J by 7 bases, with 9 bases of the junction left unmatched. CDR3 sequence (DNA): TGTGCCAGCAGCCAACCAACCGGGACAGGGAGGAATGAGCAGTTCTTC. Amino acid sequence: CASSQPTGTGRNEQFF.

The rearrangement links TRBV5-1 to TRBJ1-4; TRBD1 is a possible D gene (6 bases). This CDR3 is 17 amino acids long. V was clipped by 5 bases and J by 7 bases, with 24 bases between them. Germline CDR1 is SGHRS and CDR2 is YFSETQ. CDR3 nucleotide sequence: TGCGCCAGCAGTCGGGCCCCCGACAGGACGGGAGGTGAAAAACTGTTTTTT. Protein sequence: CASSRAPDRTGGEKLFF.

The V call is TRBV4-1, the J call TRBJ1-2; maybe TRBD1 (5 bases). CDR1 and CDR2 from the germline V gene are MGHRA and YSYEKL. The CDR3 is made up of 16 amino acids. The V end was cut by 6 bases, the J end by 5 bases, with 22 bases between. Here the CDR3 reads CASSPTGGGRLYGYTF. CDR3 bases: TGCGCCAGCAGTCCTACCGGGGGGGGAAGGCTTTATGGCTACACCTTC.

The rearrangement uses TRBV19 and TRBJ1-1; a weak D match, TRBD1 (5 bases). This CDR3 is built from 14 residues. Germline CDR1 and CDR2: LNHDA and SQIVND (reference sequence). Trimming took 5 bases from V and 0 from J, leaving 10 bases between them. CDR3 protein: CASSLEGVNTEAFF. DNA for the CDR3: TGTGCCAGTAGTCTGGAAGGGGTGAACACTGAAGCTTTCTTT.

The chain employs TRBV7-8 and TRBJ2-3; a weak D match, TRBD1 (5 bases). V was cut by 1 base and J by 2 bases, with 7 bases left in between. This CDR3 is 14 amino acids long. CDR1 and CDR2 from the germline V gene are SGHVS and FQNEAQ. This CDR3 reads CASSLGTHTDTQYF. Here the CDR3 DNA reads TGTGCCAGCAGCTTAGGGACACACACAGATACGCAGTATTTT.

V gene TRBV20-1 combines with J gene TRBJ2-3, with 9 bases identical to TRBD2. Trimming took 3 bases from V and 1 from J; bases not matched to a gene: 2. This CDR3 contains 14 residues. Per germline, CDR1 DFQATT and CDR2 SNEGSKA (reference sequence). The CDR3 DNA sequence: TGCAGTGCTAGTAGCGGGAGCGGCACAGATACGCAGTATTTT. Its protein product is CSASSGSGTDTQYF.

This chain joins TRBV2 and TRBJ2-3; a weak D match, TRBD1 (5 bases). The V gene lost 10 bases and the J gene lost 0 bases, with 26 bases spanning the gap. CDR1 and CDR2 from the germline V gene are SNHLY and FYNNEI. The CDR3 spans 18 residues. The CDR3 sequence: CATLQVAGQAPSTDTQYF. CDR3 DNA: TGTGCCACTTTACAGGTGGCAGGGCAAGCCCCTAGCACAGATACGCAGTATTTT. The entire variable domain, with the rest obtained from reference TRBV2 and TRBJ2-3, is as follows: EPEVTQTPSHQVTQMGQEVILRCVPISNHLYFYWYRQILGQKVEFLVSFYNNEISEKSEIFDDQFSVERPDGSNFTLKIRSTKLEDSAMYFCATLQVAGQAPSTDTQYFGPGTRLTVL.

The V gene is TRBV3-1 (or the pseudogene TRBV3-2), the J gene TRBJ2-1; the D gene is possibly TRBD2 (5 bases). Trimming removed 0 bases at V and 9 bases at J, with 15 bases between. CDR1 LGHDT and CDR2 YNNKEL come from the germline V gene (reference sequence). The CDR3 length is 15 residues. In DNA form, the CDR3 reads TGTGCCAGCAGCCAAGATTTGAGTACGGCGGGTGAGCAGTTCTTC. Its protein is CASSQDLSTAGEQFF.

CDR3 sequence: CASSFRQGNTGELFF. In DNA, the CDR3 is TGCGCCAGCAGTTTCCGACAGGGTAACACCGGGGAGCTGTTTTTT. The chain has TRBV5-1 and TRBJ2-2; 7 bases agree with TRBD1. The germline V gene has CDR1 SGHRS and CDR2 YFSETQ. There are 15 residues in the CDR3. J gave up 2 bases and V 5 bases, and 6 bases lay outside the gene matches.

The chain has TRBV9 and TRBJ2-5; 12 bases fit TRBD2. The CDR3 has 17 amino acids. With 3 bases clipped from V and 3 bases from J, the junction kept 9 bases outside the gene matches. Germline CDR1 is SGDLS and CDR2 is YYNGEE. This CDR3 reads CASSAGTSGLIKETQYF. The CDR3 DNA reads TGTGCCAGCAGCGCAGGGACTAGCGGGCTAATTAAAGAGACCCAGTACTTC.

V usage is TRBV19 and J usage is TRBJ1-1; D is ambiguous. This CDR3 is built from 13 residues. Germline V CDR1 and CDR2: LNHDA, SQIVND (reference sequence). V dropped 5 bases and J dropped 2 bases, with 9 bases sitting between them. CDR3 coding DNA: TGTGCCAGTAGTGCCTACGTCAACACTGAAGCTTTCTTT. Translating gives CASSAYVNTEAFF.

The V call is TRBV6-2 or TRBV6-3, the J call TRBJ2-7; TRBD1 might be the D (6 bases). Trimming cost V 0 bases and J 6 bases, with 9 bases left between them. The CDR3 covers 13 residues. Germline V gene lookup returns CDR1 MNHEY and CDR2 SVGEGT. DNA for the CDR3: TGTGCCAGCAGTTACTCGGGGGCTGCCGAGCAGTACTTC. It is translated as CASSYSGAAEQYF.

The rearrangement links TRBV10-3 to TRBJ2-3, with TRBD1 identical over 11 bases. The CDR3 runs to 15 residues. J gave up 6 bases and V 2 bases, and 4 bases lay outside the gene matches. The germline CDR1 and CDR2 sequences are ENHRY and SYGVKD. The DNA of the CDR3 is TGTGCCATCAGTGAGAGGACAGGGGGCAAGGATACGCAGTATTTT. This codes for CAISERTGGKDTQYF.

This chain uses TRBV7-9 with TRBJ2-1; D possibly corresponds to TRBD2 (6 bases). The length of the CDR3 is 16 residues. The germline CDR1 and CDR2 sequences are SEHNR and FQNEAQ (reference sequence). Trimming took 5 bases from V and 4 from J, leaving 18 bases between them. CDR3 amino acids: CASSPRAGPVYNEQFF. CDR3 DNA sequence: TGTGCCAGCAGCCCGAGGGCGGGGCCAGTTTACAATGAGCAGTTCTTC.

The gene calls are TRBV7-2 and TRBJ1-5; unclear D gene. V was clipped by 5 bases and J by 7 bases, with 9 bases between them. Per germline, CDR1 SGHTA and CDR2 FQGNSA. The CDR3 loop spans 12 amino acids. The CDR3 DNA sequence: TGTGCCAGCAGCCCCTCCGGGCAGCCCCAGCATTTT. It codes for CASSPSGQPQHF.

The chain carries TRBV9 and TRBJ1-3; D remains unclear. Germline V CDR1 and CDR2: SGDLS, YYNGEE. V shed 3 bases and J shed 4 bases, with 14 bases lying between them. This CDR3 spans 15 amino acids. As DNA, the CDR3 is TGTGCCAGCAGCGAGAGGGTTTCGGCCGGAAACACCATATATTTT. Residues: CASSERVSAGNTIYF.

The CDR3 DNA follows: TGTGCCAGCAGCCAGAACACAGGGGCGAACACCGGGGAGCTGTTTTTT. It is translated as CASSQNTGANTGELFF. This chain connects TRBV4-2 to TRBJ2-2, with TRBD1 matching 7 bases. Germline CDR1 LGHNA, CDR2 YNFKEQ. V dropped 3 bases and J dropped 0; count of bases not matched to a gene: 4. The CDR3 runs to 16 residues.

The CDR3 spells CASSTTGADVGYTF. CDR3 DNA sequence: TGTGCCAGCTCAACTACAGGGGCCGATGTAGGCTACACCTTC. The V and J genes are TRBV18 and TRBJ1-2; 7 bases align to TRBD1. Germline-derived CDR1 and CDR2 are KGHSH and LQKENI. The CDR3 runs to 14 residues. Trimming removed 5 bases from V and 8 bases from J; junction bases left unmatched: 11.

This clone was seen a handful of times. This chain uses TRBV30 with TRBJ2-5; TRBD1 aligns across 7 bases. CDR3 length equals 14 residues. CDR1 is GTSNPN and CDR2 is SVGIG in the germline V gene (reference sequence). Losses at the gene ends were 4 bases for V and 2 bases for J; bases not matched to a gene: 7. The CDR3 protein is CAWKRGTDQETQYF. CDR3 bases: TGTGCCTGGAAAAGAGGGACAGATCAAGAGACCCAGTACTTC.

The chain is built from TRBV18 and TRBJ1-1, with unresolved D. Per the germline V gene, CDR1 is KGHSH and CDR2 is LQKENI. The CDR3 totals 15 residues. The V and J ends lost 3 bases and 5 bases respectively, with 16 bases between them. The CDR3 loop reads CASSPQIIRQTEAFF. Here the CDR3 DNA reads TGTGCCAGCTCACCGCAAATTATTCGTCAGACTGAAGCTTTCTTT.

V gene TRBV27 combines with J gene TRBJ2-1, with TRBD1 identical over 8 bases. Trimming took 4 bases from V and 8 from J; bases not matched to a gene: 1. The CDR3 runs 12 residues. Germline loops: CDR1 MNHEY, CDR2 SMNVEV (reference sequence). In DNA, the CDR3 is TGTGCCAGCAGTTGGACAGGGTATGAGCAGTTCTTC. Its protein product is CASSWTGYEQFF.

The chain carries TRBV2 and TRBJ1-4; 9 bases fit TRBD1. With 5 bases clipped from V and 2 bases from J, the junction kept 3 bases outside the gene matches. Germline CDR1 reads SNHLY; CDR2 reads FYNNEI. The CDR3 spans 15 residues. CDR3 region: CASSNTGGTNEKLFF. CDR3 sequence (DNA): TGTGCCAGCAGTAACACAGGGGGCACTAATGAAAAACTGTTTTTT.

CDR3 in amino acids: CASSARQDRGEKLFF. CDR3 in DNA: TGCGCCAGCAGCGCCCGACAGGATAGAGGTGAAAAACTGTTTTTT. The chain is built from TRBV5-1 and TRBJ1-4; D is possibly TRBD1 (6 bases). There are 15 residues in the CDR3. From germline, CDR1 is SGHRS and CDR2 YFSETQ. The ends were cut back, 4 bases at V and 7 bases at J, with 17 bases in the middle.

This clone appeared a single time. The chain couples TRBV19 to TRBJ1-4; D ambiguous. This CDR3 contains 15 residues. Trimming took off 4 bases at V and 2 bases at J, with 11 bases between the two ends. Germline V gives CDR1 LNHDA, CDR2 SQIVND (reference sequence). CDR3 amino acids: CASSTQRGTNEKLFF. CDR3 nucleotides: TGTGCCAGTAGTACGCAAAGAGGCACTAATGAAAAACTGTTTTTT.

The rearrangement links TRBV3-1 (or the pseudogene TRBV3-2) to TRBJ1-2, with 9 nucleotides matching TRBD1. The V gene end was trimmed by 2 bases and the J gene end by 10 bases; junction bases not matched to a gene: 5. CDR3 size: 13 residues. Looked up from germline, CDR1 is LGHDT and CDR2 is YNNKEL (reference sequence). CDR3 amino acids: CASSQNRGHDYTF. In DNA, the CDR3 is TGTGCCAGCAGCCAAAACAGGGGGCACGACTACACCTTC.

The V gene is TRBV10-3, the J gene TRBJ1-1, with TRBD1 matching over 9 bases. The germline gives CDR1 ENHRY, CDR2 SYGVKD. This CDR3 is 15 amino acids long. With V trimmed by 10 bases and J by 1 base, 10 bases remained unmatched. CDR3 nucleotide sequence: TGTGCCACCAAAACAGGGGGCGGAAAGAACACTGAAGCTTTCTTT. As protein: CATKTGGGKNTEAFF.